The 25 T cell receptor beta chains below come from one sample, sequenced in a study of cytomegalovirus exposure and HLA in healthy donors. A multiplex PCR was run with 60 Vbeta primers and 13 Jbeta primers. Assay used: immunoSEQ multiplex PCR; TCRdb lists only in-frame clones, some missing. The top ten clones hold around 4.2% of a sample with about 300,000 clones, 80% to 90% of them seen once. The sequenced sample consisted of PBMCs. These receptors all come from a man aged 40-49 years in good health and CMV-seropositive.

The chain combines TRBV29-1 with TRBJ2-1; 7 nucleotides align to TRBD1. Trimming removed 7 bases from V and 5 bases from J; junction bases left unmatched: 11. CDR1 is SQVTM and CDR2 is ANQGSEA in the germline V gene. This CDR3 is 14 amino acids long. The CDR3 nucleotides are TGCAGCGCTCTGACAGGGAGCTTTGACAATGAGCAGTTCTTC. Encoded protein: CSALTGSFDNEQFF.

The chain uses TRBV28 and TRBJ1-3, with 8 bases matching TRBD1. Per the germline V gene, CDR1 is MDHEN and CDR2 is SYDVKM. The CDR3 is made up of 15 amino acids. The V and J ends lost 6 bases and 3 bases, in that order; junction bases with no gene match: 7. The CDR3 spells CASRSQGASGNTIYF. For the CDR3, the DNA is TGTGCCAGCAGGTCTCAGGGGGCTAGTGGAAACACCATATATTTT. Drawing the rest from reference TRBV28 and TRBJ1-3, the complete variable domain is DVKVTQSSRYLVKRTGEKVFLECVQDMDHENMFWYRQDPGLGLRLIYFSYDVKMKEKGDIPEGYSVSREKKERFSLILESASTNQTSMYLCASRSQGASGNTIYFGEGSWLTVV.

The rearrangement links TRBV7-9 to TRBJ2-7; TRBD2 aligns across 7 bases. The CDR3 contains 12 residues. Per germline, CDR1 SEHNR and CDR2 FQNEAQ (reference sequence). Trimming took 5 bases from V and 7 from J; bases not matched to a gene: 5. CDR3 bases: TGTGCCAGCAGCACTAGCGCGGGGGAGCAGTACTTC. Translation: CASSTSAGEQYF.

The CDR3: CASSRPVEGQPQHF. The CDR3 coding sequence is TGTGCCAGCAGTCGGCCCGTTGAGGGTCAGCCCCAGCATTTT. The V and J genes are TRBV6-5 and TRBJ1-5; D not resolved. The ends were cut back, 5 bases at V and 6 bases at J, with 14 bases in the middle. The germline gives CDR1 MNHEY, CDR2 SVGAGI. This CDR3 comprises 14 residues.

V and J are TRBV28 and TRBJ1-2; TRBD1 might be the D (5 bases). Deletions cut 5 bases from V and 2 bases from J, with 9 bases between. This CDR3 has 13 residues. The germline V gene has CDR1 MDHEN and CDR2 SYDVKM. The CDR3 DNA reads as TGTGCCAGCAGTCCGGACACCAACTATGGCTACACCTTC. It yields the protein CASSPDTNYGYTF.

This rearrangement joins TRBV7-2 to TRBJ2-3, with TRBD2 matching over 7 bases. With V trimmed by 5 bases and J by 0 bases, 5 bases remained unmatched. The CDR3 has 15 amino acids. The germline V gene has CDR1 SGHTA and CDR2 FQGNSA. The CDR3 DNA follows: TGTGCCAGCAGCGACCAGCGGGGAAGCACAGATACGCAGTATTTT. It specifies CASSDQRGSTDTQYF. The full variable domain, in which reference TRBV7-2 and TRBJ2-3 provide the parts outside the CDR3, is GAGVSQSPSNKVTEKGKDVELRCDPISGHTALYWYRQSLGQGLEFLIYFQGNSAPDKSGLPSDRFSAERTGGSVSTLTIQRTQQEDSAVYLCASSDQRGSTDTQYFGPGTRLTVL.

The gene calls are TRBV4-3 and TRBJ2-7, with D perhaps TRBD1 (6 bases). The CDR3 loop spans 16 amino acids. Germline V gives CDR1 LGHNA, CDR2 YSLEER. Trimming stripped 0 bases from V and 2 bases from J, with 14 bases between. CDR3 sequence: CASSQDRQDSAYEQYF. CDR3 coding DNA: TGCGCCAGCAGCCAAGATCGACAGGACAGTGCCTACGAGCAGTACTTC.

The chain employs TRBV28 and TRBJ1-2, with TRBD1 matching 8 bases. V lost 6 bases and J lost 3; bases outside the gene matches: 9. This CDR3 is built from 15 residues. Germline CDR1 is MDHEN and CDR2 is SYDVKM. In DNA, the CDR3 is TGTGCCAGCAGCGGACAGGGCATACCGTACTATGGCTACACCTTC. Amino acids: CASSGQGIPYYGYTF.

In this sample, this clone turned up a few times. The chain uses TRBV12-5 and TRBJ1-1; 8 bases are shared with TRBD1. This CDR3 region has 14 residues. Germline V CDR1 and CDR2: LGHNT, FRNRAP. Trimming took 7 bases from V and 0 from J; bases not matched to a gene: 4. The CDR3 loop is CASAGDRLNTEAFF. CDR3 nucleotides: TGTGCTAGTGCCGGGGACAGGTTGAACACTGAAGCTTTCTTT. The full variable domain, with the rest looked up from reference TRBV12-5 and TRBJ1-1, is DARVTQTPRHKVTEMGQEVTMRCQPILGHNTVFWYRQTMMQGLELLAYFRNRAPLDDSGMPKDRFSAEMPDATLATLKIQPSEPRDSAVYFCASAGDRLNTEAFFGQGTRLTVV.

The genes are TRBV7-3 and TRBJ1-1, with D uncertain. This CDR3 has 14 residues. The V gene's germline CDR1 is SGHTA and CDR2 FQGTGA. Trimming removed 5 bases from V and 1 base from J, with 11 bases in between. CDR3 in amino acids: CASSPSGGNTEAFF. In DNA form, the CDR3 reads TGTGCCAGCAGCCCTTCCGGTGGGAACACTGAAGCTTTCTTT.

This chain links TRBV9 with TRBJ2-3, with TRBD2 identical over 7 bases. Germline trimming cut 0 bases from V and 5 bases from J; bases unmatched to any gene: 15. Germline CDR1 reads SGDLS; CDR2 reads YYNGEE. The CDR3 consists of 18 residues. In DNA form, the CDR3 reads TGTGCCAGCAGCGTAGGGGGACTCGGGCGGGAGTCGATAGATACGCAGTATTTT. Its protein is CASSVGGLGRESIDTQYF.

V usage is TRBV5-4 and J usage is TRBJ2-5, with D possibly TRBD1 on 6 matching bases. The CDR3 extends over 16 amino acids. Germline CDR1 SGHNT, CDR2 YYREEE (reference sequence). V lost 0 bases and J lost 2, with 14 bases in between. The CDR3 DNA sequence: TGTGCCAGCAGCTTGGCAGGACAGACGCTACAAGAGACCCAGTACTTC. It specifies CASSLAGQTLQETQYF.

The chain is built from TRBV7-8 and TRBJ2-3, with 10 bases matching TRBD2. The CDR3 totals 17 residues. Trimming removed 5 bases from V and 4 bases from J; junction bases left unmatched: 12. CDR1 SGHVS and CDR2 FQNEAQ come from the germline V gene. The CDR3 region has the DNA TGTGCCAGCAGCCCTCCCCGGCTAGCGGGAGAATCAGATACGCAGTATTTT. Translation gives CASSPPRLAGESDTQYF.

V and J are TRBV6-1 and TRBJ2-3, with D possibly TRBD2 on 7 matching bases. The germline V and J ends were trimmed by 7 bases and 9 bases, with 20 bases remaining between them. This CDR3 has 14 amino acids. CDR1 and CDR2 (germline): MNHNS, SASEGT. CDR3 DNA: TGTGCCAGCACCCGAATCGGGGGGCTGAAGACGCAGTATTTT. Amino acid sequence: CASTRIGGLKTQYF.

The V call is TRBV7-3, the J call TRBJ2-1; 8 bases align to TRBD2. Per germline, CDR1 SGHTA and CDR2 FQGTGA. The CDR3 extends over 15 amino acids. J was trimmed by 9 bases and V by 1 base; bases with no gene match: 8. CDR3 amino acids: CASSLRRERESEQFF. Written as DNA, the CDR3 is TGTGCCAGCAGCTTAAGAAGAGAGCGGGAGAGTGAGCAGTTCTTC.

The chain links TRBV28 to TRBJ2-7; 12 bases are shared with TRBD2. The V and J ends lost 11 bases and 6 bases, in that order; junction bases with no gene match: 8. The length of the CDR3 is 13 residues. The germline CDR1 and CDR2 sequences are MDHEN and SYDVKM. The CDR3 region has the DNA TGTGCCGGCGGACTAGCGGGGACCTCCGAGCAGTACTTC. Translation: CAGGLAGTSEQYF.

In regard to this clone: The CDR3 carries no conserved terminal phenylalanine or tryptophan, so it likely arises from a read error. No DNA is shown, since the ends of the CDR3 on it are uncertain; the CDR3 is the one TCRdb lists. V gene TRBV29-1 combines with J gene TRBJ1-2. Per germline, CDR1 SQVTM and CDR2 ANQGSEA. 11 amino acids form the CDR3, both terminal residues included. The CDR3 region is CSVPPVEEAYL.

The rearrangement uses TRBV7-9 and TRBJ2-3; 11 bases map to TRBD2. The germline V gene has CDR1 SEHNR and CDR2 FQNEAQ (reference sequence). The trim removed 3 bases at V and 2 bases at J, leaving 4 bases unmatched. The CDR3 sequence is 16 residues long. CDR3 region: CASSFPTSGNTDTQYF. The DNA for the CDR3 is TGTGCCAGCAGCTTCCCGACTAGCGGGAACACAGATACGCAGTATTTT.

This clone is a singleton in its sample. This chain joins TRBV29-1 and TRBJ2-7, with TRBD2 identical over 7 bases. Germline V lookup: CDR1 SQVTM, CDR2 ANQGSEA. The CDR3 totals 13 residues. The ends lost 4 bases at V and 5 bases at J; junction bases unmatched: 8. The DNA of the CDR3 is TGCAGCGTTGGCGGGAGCGACCCCCACGAGCAGTACTTC. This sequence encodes CSVGGSDPHEQYF.

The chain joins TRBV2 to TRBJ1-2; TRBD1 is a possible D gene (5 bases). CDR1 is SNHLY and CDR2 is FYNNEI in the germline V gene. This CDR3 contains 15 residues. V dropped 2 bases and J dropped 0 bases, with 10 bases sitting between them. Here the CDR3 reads CASSEWGSTNYGYTF. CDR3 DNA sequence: TGTGCCAGCAGTGAATGGGGCAGTACTAACTATGGCTACACCTTC.

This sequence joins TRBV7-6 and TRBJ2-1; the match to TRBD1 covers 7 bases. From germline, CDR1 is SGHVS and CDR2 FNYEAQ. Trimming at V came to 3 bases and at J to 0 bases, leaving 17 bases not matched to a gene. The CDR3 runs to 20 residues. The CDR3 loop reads CASSFPGQSSLPSSYNEQFF. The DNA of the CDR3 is TGTGCCAGCAGCTTCCCGGGACAGAGCTCACTCCCGAGCTCCTACAATGAGCAGTTCTTC.

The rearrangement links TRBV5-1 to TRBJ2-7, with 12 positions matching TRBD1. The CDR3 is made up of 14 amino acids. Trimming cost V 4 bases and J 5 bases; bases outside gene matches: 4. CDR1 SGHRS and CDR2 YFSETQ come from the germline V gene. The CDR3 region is CASSVGTGGDEQYF. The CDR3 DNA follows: TGCGCCAGCAGCGTGGGGACAGGGGGCGACGAGCAGTACTTC.

In nucleotides, the CDR3 is TGTGCCAGCACCCAGGGACTTAGCTCCTACGAGCAGTACTTC. This sequence encodes CASTQGLSSYEQYF. V gene TRBV7-2 combines with J gene TRBJ2-7, with D possibly TRBD2 on 6 matching bases. The CDR3 spans 14 residues. CDR1 SGHTA and CDR2 FQGNSA come from the germline V gene. V lost 7 bases to trimming and J lost 0 bases, with 13 bases between them.

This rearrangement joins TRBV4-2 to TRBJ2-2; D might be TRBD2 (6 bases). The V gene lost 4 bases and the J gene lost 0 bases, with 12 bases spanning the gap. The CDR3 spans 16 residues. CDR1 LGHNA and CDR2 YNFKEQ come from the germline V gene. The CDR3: CASSLLGGTNTGELFF. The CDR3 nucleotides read TGTGCCAGCAGCCTTTTGGGGGGAACGAACACCGGGGAGCTGTTTTTT.

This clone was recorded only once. As DNA, the CDR3 is TGTGCCAGCAGTGATAGCGGGAGAGGATCTTTTAATGAGCAGTTCTTC. Translation gives CASSDSGRGSFNEQFF. The chain joins TRBV6-1 to TRBJ2-1, with 9 bases matching TRBD2. V trimming: 3 bases; J trimming: 7 bases; junction bases outside the gene matches: 10. Germline V gene lookup returns CDR1 MNHNS and CDR2 SASEGT. This CDR3 is 16 amino acids long.